One and the same sample provided the 29 T cell receptor beta chains below, sequenced in a study of blood T cell repertoires in COVID-19. Sequencing used immunoSEQ multiplex PCR; TCRdb keeps in-frame clones, though not all of them. There are about 200,000 clones in the sample; about 85% occur only once, and 4.5% to 5% lies in the top ten. The sequenced material came from peripheral blood. These receptors came from an elderly woman with acute or convalescent COVID-19.

J is TRBJ1-1 and V is TRBV7-2; TRBD1 is a possible D gene (5 bases). Per the germline V gene, CDR1 is SGHTA and CDR2 is FQGNSA. V gave up 1 base and J gave up 4 bases, with 13 bases separating them. This CDR3 region has 15 residues. In DNA, the CDR3 is TGTGCCAGCAGCTTAGGTCAAGCGGGGACCACTGAAGCTTTCTTT. It translates to CASSLGQAGTTEAFF.

This sequence joins TRBV19 and TRBJ2-1; the match to TRBD2 covers 9 bases. V shed 3 bases, J shed 4 bases, and the junction held 7 bases outside the gene matches. From germline, CDR1 is LNHDA and CDR2 SQIVND (reference sequence). The CDR3 has 16 amino acids. This CDR3 reads CASSINPSGAYNEQFF. The CDR3 DNA follows: TGTGCCAGTAGTATTAATCCTAGCGGGGCATACAATGAGCAGTTCTTC.

The chain recombines TRBV2 with TRBJ2-1; TRBD2 aligns across 10 bases. CDR1 and CDR2 (germline): SNHLY, FYNNEI. V dropped 3 bases and J dropped 8; count of bases not matched to a gene: 7. This CDR3 is built from 15 residues. CDR3 sequence: CASSERSSGRYEQFF. The CDR3 bases are TGTGCCAGCAGTGAGAGGTCTAGCGGGAGATATGAGCAGTTCTTC.

The chain is built from TRBV29-1 and TRBJ2-2; D perhaps matches TRBD1 (6 bases). The V gene's germline CDR1 is SQVTM and CDR2 ANQGSEA. The ends were cut back, 6 bases at V and 1 base at J, with 15 bases in the middle. This CDR3 contains 15 residues. CDR3 residues: CSVWASTGNTGELFF. The CDR3 nucleotides are TGCAGCGTCTGGGCGTCGACAGGGAACACCGGGGAGCTGTTTTTT.

This clone was detected once. The V gene is TRBV4-2, the J gene TRBJ1-2; TRBD1 agrees at 8 bases. Germline lookup yields CDR1 LGHNA and CDR2 YNFKEQ. The length of the CDR3 is 16 residues. The trim removed 0 bases at V and 5 bases at J, leaving 8 bases unmatched. The CDR3 loop reads CASSQDRDRRAYGYTF. CDR3 DNA sequence: TGTGCCAGCAGCCAAGATAGGGACAGGAGAGCGTATGGCTACACCTTC.

The chain combines TRBV5-4 with TRBJ2-1; 9 nucleotides line up with TRBD1. This CDR3 spans 15 amino acids. V shed 4 bases, J shed 3 bases, and the junction held 5 bases outside the gene matches. Germline CDR1 is SGHNT and CDR2 is YYREEE (reference sequence). The CDR3: CASSPGQGLYNEQFF. For the CDR3, the DNA is TGTGCCAGCAGCCCGGGACAGGGACTCTACAATGAGCAGTTCTTC.

This rearrangement joins TRBV12-5 to TRBJ1-1, with 8 bases that match TRBD1. From germline, CDR1 is LGHNT and CDR2 FRNRAP. V trimming: 6 bases; J trimming: 1 base; junction bases outside the gene matches: 7. The CDR3 is made up of 15 amino acids. The CDR3 here is CASGRQGARNTEAFF. CDR3 nucleotides: TGTGCTAGTGGAAGGCAGGGGGCTAGGAACACTGAAGCTTTCTTT.

This clone was counted only a few times. This chain's CDR3 is CASSLEGRAGYEQYF. DNA of the CDR3: TGCGCCAGCAGCTTGGAGGGCAGGGCAGGCTACGAGCAGTACTTC. The genes are TRBV5-1 and TRBJ2-7, with D possibly TRBD1 on 5 matching bases. Germline CDR1 reads SGHRS; CDR2 reads YFSETQ. There are 15 residues in the CDR3. V shed 0 bases and J shed 3 bases, with 13 bases lying between them.

The chain recombines TRBV3-1 (or the pseudogene TRBV3-2) with TRBJ1-5; D is perhaps TRBD1 (6 bases). CDR1 and CDR2 (germline): LGHDT, YNNKEL (reference sequence). The CDR3 is made up of 16 amino acids. V lost 5 bases and J lost 5, with 19 bases in between. The CDR3, as DNA: TGTGCCAGCAGCGGGGGGGCCCGGAGTATGTATCAGCCCCAGCATTTT. This encodes CASSGGARSMYQPQHF.

The chain recombines TRBV5-6 with TRBJ1-2; no firm D call. This CDR3 has 14 amino acids. CDR1 SGHDT and CDR2 YYEEEE come from the germline V gene. Trimming cost V 4 bases and J 4 bases, with 14 bases left between them. The CDR3: CASSPRRVSYGYTF. CDR3 sequence (DNA): TGTGCCAGCAGCCCTCGTAGAGTTTCCTATGGCTACACCTTC.

This sequence joins TRBV21-1 and TRBJ1-2; the listed D gene, TRBD1, was not tested against the DNA. TRBV21-1 is tagged as a pseudogene. This CDR3 is built from 14 residues. CDR3 DNA: TGTGCCAGCAGCTCAGGGACAGGGGGCGTAGGCTACACCTTC. As protein: CASSSGTGGVGYTF.

This clone was observed a few times. The chain couples TRBV7-6 to TRBJ1-1; tentative D call: TRBD1 (6 bases). The CDR3 is made up of 15 amino acids. CDR1 is SGHVS, CDR2 FNYEAQ, per germline. Trimming left V 1 base short and J 4 bases short, with 13 bases between. CDR3 amino acids: CASSLGDTLGTEAFF. The CDR3 region has the DNA TGTGCCAGCAGCTTAGGGGACACCCTTGGCACTGAAGCTTTCTTT.

J is TRBJ2-2 and V is TRBV15, with D unresolved. Trimming took off 1 base at V and 6 bases at J, with 6 bases between the two ends. The CDR3 is made up of 13 amino acids. The germline V gene has CDR1 LNHNV and CDR2 YYDKDF (reference sequence). This CDR3 is CATSRASAGELFF. CDR3 sequence (DNA): TGTGCCACCAGCAGAGCGTCCGCCGGGGAGCTGTTTTTT. Variable domain in full (rest from reference TRBV15 and TRBJ2-2): DAMVIQNPRYQVTQFGKPVTLSCSQTLNHNVMYWYQQKSSQAPKLLFHYYDKDFNNEADTPDNFQSRRPNTSFCFLDIRSPGLGDTAMYLCATSRASAGELFFGEGSRLTVL.

The J gene is TRBJ2-1, the V gene TRBV2; 8 bases match TRBD2. Per germline, CDR1 SNHLY and CDR2 FYNNEI. After removal of 2 bases from V and 3 bases from J, the junction contained 3 bases not matched to a gene. The CDR3 consists of 15 residues. CDR3 in amino acids: CASSELAGNYNEQFF. The CDR3 bases are TGTGCCAGCAGTGAACTAGCGGGCAACTACAATGAGCAGTTCTTC.

This sequence joins TRBV7-9 and TRBJ1-1, with D hard to call. Germline CDR1 reads SEHNR; CDR2 reads FQNEAQ (reference sequence). The germline V and J ends were trimmed by 2 bases and 3 bases, with 7 bases remaining between them. There are 13 residues in the CDR3. The CDR3 protein is CASSLLADTEAFF. The CDR3 nucleotides are TGTGCCAGCAGCTTATTAGCGGACACTGAAGCTTTCTTT.

This clone was detected ten times or more. The V gene is TRBV28, the J gene TRBJ1-2; D not resolved. This CDR3 has 16 amino acids. Per germline, CDR1 MDHEN and CDR2 SYDVKM. V was trimmed by 5 bases and J by 3 bases, leaving 19 bases between them. CDR3 sequence reads: CASSPLYLPGYYGYTF. In nucleotides, the CDR3 is TGTGCCAGCAGTCCTCTGTATTTACCGGGGTACTATGGCTACACCTTC.

The J gene is TRBJ1-2, the V gene TRBV5-1; D is unresolved. This CDR3 has 11 amino acids. The germline V gene encodes CDR1 SGHRS and CDR2 YFSETQ. V gave up 4 bases and J gave up 2 bases, with 3 bases separating them. CDR3: CASSLNYGYTF. The CDR3 DNA follows: TGCGCCAGCAGCCTGAACTATGGCTACACCTTC.

V usage is TRBV5-1 and J usage is TRBJ1-1; TRBD1 matches at 7 bases. Losses at the gene ends were 4 bases for V and 1 base for J; bases not matched to a gene: 4. CDR1 is SGHRS and CDR2 is YFSETQ in the germline V gene. CDR3 length: 14 amino acids. The CDR3 sequence: CASSTQGGNTEAFF. The CDR3 DNA sequence: TGCGCCAGCAGCACTCAGGGGGGGAACACTGAAGCTTTCTTT.

The chain combines TRBV4-2 with TRBJ1-1; D is uncertain. CDR3 size: 15 residues. The ends were cut back, 0 bases at V and 1 base at J, with 9 bases in the middle. Germline values: CDR1 LGHNA, CDR2 YNFKEQ. This chain's CDR3 is CASSQDEGRNTEAFF. CDR3 sequence (DNA): TGTGCCAGCAGCCAAGATGAAGGGAGGAACACTGAAGCTTTCTTT.

The V gene is TRBV5-4, the J gene TRBJ2-1; tentatively, D is TRBD2 (6 bases). The V end was cut by 4 bases, the J end by 1 base, with 27 bases between. The CDR3 sequence is 20 residues long. CDR1 and CDR2 from the germline V gene are SGHNT and YYREEE (reference sequence). Here the CDR3 DNA reads TGTGCCAGCAGCCCCCCCGGAGGGGTAGGTCCAGGAGGGTCCTACAATGAGCAGTTCTTC. This sequence encodes CASSPPGGVGPGGSYNEQFF. The full variable domain, rest sourced from reference TRBV5-4 and TRBJ2-1, is ETGVTQSPTHLIKTRGQQVTLRCSSQSGHNTVSWYQQALGQGPQFIFQYYREEENGRGNFPPRFSGLQFPNYSSELNVNALELDDSALYLCASSPPGGVGPGGSYNEQFFGPGTRLTVL.

This clone was seen once. The chain carries TRBV13 and TRBJ2-3; TRBD1 agrees at 7 bases. This CDR3 region has 13 residues. Germline assignment: CDR1 PRHDT and CDR2 FYEKMQ (reference sequence). Germline trimming cut 4 bases from V and 4 bases from J; bases unmatched to any gene: 2. CDR3 DNA: TGTGCCAGCAGCTCCCAGGGGGCAGATACGCAGTATTTT. Amino acids: CASSSQGADTQYF.

The chain recombines TRBV5-4 with TRBJ2-3, with 8 bases fitting TRBD2. Germline-derived CDR1 and CDR2 are SGHNT and YYREEE (reference sequence). V was clipped by 3 bases and J by 5 bases; unmatched bases: 11. The length of the CDR3 is 16 residues. In DNA form, the CDR3 reads TGTGCCAGCAGCTGGGGACTAGACTCTTTGGGAGATACGCAGTATTTT. Residues: CASSWGLDSLGDTQYF.

The chain recombines TRBV29-1 with TRBJ2-3; the D gene is possibly TRBD2 (7 bases). Germline-derived CDR1 and CDR2 are SQVTM and ANQGSEA. The CDR3 covers 13 residues. V dropped 8 bases and J dropped 4 bases, with 16 bases sitting between them. CDR3 coding DNA: TGCAGCTACGGGGGGCGAGGAGCAGATACGCAGTATTTT. Translation: CSYGGRGADTQYF.

CDR3 nucleotide sequence: TGTGCCAGCAGCGGGACAGGGGGCTATGGCTACACCTTC. Translation gives CASSGTGGYGYTF. The chain couples TRBV28 to TRBJ1-2; 11 bases are shared with TRBD1. Trimming took 6 bases from V and 4 from J; bases not matched to a gene: 1. Germline loops: CDR1 MDHEN, CDR2 SYDVKM. CDR3 length equals 13 residues.

The chain joins TRBV28 to TRBJ2-7; 9 positions agree with TRBD2. The germline V gene has CDR1 MDHEN and CDR2 SYDVKM. The CDR3 totals 15 residues. The ends lost 6 bases at V and 5 bases at J; junction bases unmatched: 11. CDR3 coding DNA: TGTGCCAGCAGACCGGGTTGGACTAGCGTCCACGAGCAGTACTTC. This translates into CASRPGWTSVHEQYF.

The chain couples TRBV3-1 (or the pseudogene TRBV3-2) to TRBJ2-7; D remains ambiguous. Trimming took 1 base from V and 5 from J, leaving 6 bases between them. This CDR3 is built from 12 residues. The V gene's germline CDR1 is LGHDT and CDR2 YNNKEL (reference sequence). The CDR3 DNA reads as TGTGCCAGCAGCCAAGGCGGAAACGAGCAGTACTTC. This codes for CASSQGGNEQYF.

V gene TRBV29-1 combines with J gene TRBJ2-7; perhaps TRBD1 as D (6 bases). The CDR3 has 13 residues. CDR1 and CDR2 (germline): SQVTM, ANQGSEA. V was shortened by 4 bases and J by 7 bases, with 17 bases between the two germline ends. The DNA of the CDR3 is TGCAGCGTTGTACAGGGATCCCTTAGTGAGCAGTACTTC. This translates into CSVVQGSLSEQYF.

This chain joins TRBV4-3 and TRBJ2-1; D possibly corresponds to TRBD2 (6 bases). CDR3 length: 14 residues. V was pared by 4 bases and J by 12 bases, with 19 bases between. Germline loops: CDR1 LGHNA, CDR2 YSLEER. CDR3 sequence reads: CASSPLSAGYRQFF. The CDR3 DNA follows: TGCGCCAGCAGCCCCCTGAGTGCGGGATACAGGCAGTTCTTC.

The rearrangement uses TRBV7-9 and TRBJ1-1; D is unresolved. Germline V gene lookup returns CDR1 SEHNR and CDR2 FQNEAQ (reference sequence). Trimming took 2 bases from V and 1 from J, leaving 8 bases between them. The CDR3 totals 14 residues. CDR3 sequence (DNA): TGTGCCAGCAGCTTACTCCAGGAGAACACTGAAGCTTTCTTT. Its protein product is CASSLLQENTEAFF.